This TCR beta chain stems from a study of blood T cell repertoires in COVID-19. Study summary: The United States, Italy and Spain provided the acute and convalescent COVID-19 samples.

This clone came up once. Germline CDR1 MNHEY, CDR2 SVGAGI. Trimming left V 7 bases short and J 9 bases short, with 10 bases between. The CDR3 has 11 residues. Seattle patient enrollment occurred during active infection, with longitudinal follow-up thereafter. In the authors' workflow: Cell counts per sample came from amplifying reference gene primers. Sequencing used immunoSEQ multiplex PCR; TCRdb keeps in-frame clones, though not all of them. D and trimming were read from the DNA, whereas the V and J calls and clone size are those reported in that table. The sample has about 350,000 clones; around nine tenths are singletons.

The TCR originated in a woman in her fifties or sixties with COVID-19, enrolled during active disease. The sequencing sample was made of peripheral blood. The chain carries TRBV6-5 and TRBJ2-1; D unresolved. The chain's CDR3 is CASINIAEQFF. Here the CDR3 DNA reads TGTGCCAGCATTAACATTGCTGAGCAGTTCTTC.